Listed below are T cell receptor beta chains from one sample, sequenced in a study of CD8+ T cells in alopecia areata. Profiling relied on immunoSEQ multiplex PCR, and the TCRdb table lists in-frame clones only, not all of them. The sample carries about 200,000 clones, about 56% recorded once. The material sequenced was CD8+ T cells sorted from blood. These receptors were taken from a human donor in good health. The CDR3 runs from the conserved cysteine through the conserved F or W. The order of the fields is CDR3 DNA, CDR3 protein, V gene, J gene, clone size, D gene. D genes are given only for firm matches. Only some rows state a clone size, as once, few, many or a class for expanded clones.

CDR3nt: TGCAGCGTTGAGGGGGCGACAGGTACTTTCTACGAGCAGTACTTC
CDR3aa: CSVEGATGTFYEQYF
v_gene: TRBV29-1
j_gene: TRBJ2-7
abundance: few
d_gene: .

CDR3nt: TGTGCCAGCAGTGCCCCAGGGATTTTGTACAATGAGCAGTTCTTC
CDR3aa: CASSAPGILYNEQFF
v_gene: TRBV27
j_gene: TRBJ2-1
abundance: few
d_gene: .

CDR3nt: TGTGCCAGCAGCTTGGAGGAAAGCTATGGCTACACCTTC
CDR3aa: CASSLEESYGYTF
v_gene: TRBV5-6
j_gene: TRBJ1-2
abundance: .
d_gene: .

CDR3nt: TGCAGCGTTCGACAGGGGGCGAATCAGCCCCAGCATTTT
CDR3aa: CSVRQGANQPQHF
v_gene: TRBV29-1
j_gene: TRBJ1-5
abundance: once
d_gene: TRBD1

CDR3nt: TGTGCCAGCAGCTTTCGACAACGAGGCGGCTACACCTTC
CDR3aa: CASSFRQRGGYTF
v_gene: TRBV5-7
j_gene: TRBJ1-2
abundance: few
d_gene: .

CDR3nt: TGTGCCAGCAGTGAGACTCCCACCGGGGAGCTGTTTTTT
CDR3aa: CASSETPTGELFF
v_gene: TRBV2
j_gene: TRBJ2-2
abundance: .
d_gene: .

CDR3nt: TGTGCCACCAGCAGGGGACAGGGGAACACTGAAGCTTTCTTT
CDR3aa: CATSRGQGNTEAFF
v_gene: TRBV15
j_gene: TRBJ1-1
abundance: .
d_gene: TRBD1

CDR3nt: TGTGCCAGCAGTAACCTTGGGGGGCAGGACGAGCAGTACTTC
CDR3aa: CASSNLGGQDEQYF
v_gene: TRBV27
j_gene: TRBJ2-7
abundance: .
d_gene: .

CDR3nt: TGCAGCGCCACAGGGGGCCTAAACTACGAGCAGTACTTC
CDR3aa: CSATGGLNYEQYF
v_gene: TRBV29-1
j_gene: TRBJ2-7
abundance: .
d_gene: TRBD1

CDR3nt: TGCAGCGTTGAGGCAGAATCCTACGAGCAGTACTTC
CDR3aa: CSVEAESYEQYF
v_gene: TRBV29-1
j_gene: TRBJ2-7
abundance: .
d_gene: .

CDR3nt: TGTGCCAGCAGCCCGCCGGGACAGAGAAAGTATGGCTACACCTTC
CDR3aa: CASSPPGQRKYGYTF
v_gene: TRBV5-4
j_gene: TRBJ1-2
abundance: many
d_gene: TRBD1

CDR3nt: TGTGCCAGCAGCTTAGAAGGGACGGAGAATCAGCCCCAGCATTTT
CDR3aa: CASSLEGTENQPQHF
v_gene: TRBV7-9
j_gene: TRBJ1-5
abundance: .
d_gene: .

CDR3nt: TGTGCCTGGAGAGAGGGACACGGTGTGGAAAAACTGTTTTTT
CDR3aa: CAWREGHGVEKLFF
v_gene: TRBV30
j_gene: TRBJ1-4
abundance: .
d_gene: .

CDR3nt: TGTGCCAGCAGTGAACAAAGCGGGGCCCAAGAGACCCAGTACTTC
CDR3aa: CASSEQSGAQETQYF
v_gene: TRBV6-1
j_gene: TRBJ2-5
abundance: .
d_gene: TRBD2

CDR3nt: TGTGCCTGGAGTGTACGGGGCATAGCCACAGATACGCAGTATTTT
CDR3aa: CAWSVRGIATDTQYF
v_gene: TRBV30
j_gene: TRBJ2-3
abundance: .
d_gene: .

CDR3nt: TGTGCCAGCAGCACGACTAGCTCTCGGTCCGAGCAGTACTTC
CDR3aa: CASSTTSSRSEQYF
v_gene: TRBV13
j_gene: TRBJ2-7
abundance: few
d_gene: TRBD2

CDR3nt: TGTGCCAGCAGTTTATCTCACCGCGGTACGCAGTATTTT
CDR3aa: CASSLSHRGTQYF
v_gene: TRBV27
j_gene: TRBJ2-3
abundance: .
d_gene: .

CDR3nt: TGTGCCAGCAGCGAAGCGGGGGCCCAGTCCCAGTACTTC
CDR3aa: CASSEAGAQSQYF
v_gene: TRBV5-5
j_gene: TRBJ2-5
abundance: .
d_gene: TRBD2

CDR3nt: TGTGCCAGTAGTATCGGGGAAACTGAAGCTTTCTTT
CDR3aa: CASSIGETEAFF
v_gene: TRBV19
j_gene: TRBJ1-1
abundance: few
d_gene: .

CDR3nt: TGTGCCAGCACACAGGACCCCAATCAGCCCCAGCATTTT
CDR3aa: CASTQDPNQPQHF
v_gene: TRBV27
j_gene: TRBJ1-5
abundance: .
d_gene: .

CDR3nt: TGCAGCGTTGGTGTCAATACCTACAATGAGCAGTTCTTC
CDR3aa: CSVGVNTYNEQFF
v_gene: TRBV29-1
j_gene: TRBJ2-1
abundance: .
d_gene: .

CDR3nt: TGTGCCAGCAGCCCCCGGGGGGGGGCGAGTGAAGCTTTCTTT
CDR3aa: CASSPRGGASEAFF
v_gene: TRBV7-6
j_gene: TRBJ1-1
abundance: .
d_gene: .

CDR3nt: TGTGCCAGCAGCACTAGCGCGGAGACCCAGTACTTC
CDR3aa: CASSTSAETQYF
v_gene: TRBV6-5
j_gene: TRBJ2-5
abundance: few
d_gene: TRBD2